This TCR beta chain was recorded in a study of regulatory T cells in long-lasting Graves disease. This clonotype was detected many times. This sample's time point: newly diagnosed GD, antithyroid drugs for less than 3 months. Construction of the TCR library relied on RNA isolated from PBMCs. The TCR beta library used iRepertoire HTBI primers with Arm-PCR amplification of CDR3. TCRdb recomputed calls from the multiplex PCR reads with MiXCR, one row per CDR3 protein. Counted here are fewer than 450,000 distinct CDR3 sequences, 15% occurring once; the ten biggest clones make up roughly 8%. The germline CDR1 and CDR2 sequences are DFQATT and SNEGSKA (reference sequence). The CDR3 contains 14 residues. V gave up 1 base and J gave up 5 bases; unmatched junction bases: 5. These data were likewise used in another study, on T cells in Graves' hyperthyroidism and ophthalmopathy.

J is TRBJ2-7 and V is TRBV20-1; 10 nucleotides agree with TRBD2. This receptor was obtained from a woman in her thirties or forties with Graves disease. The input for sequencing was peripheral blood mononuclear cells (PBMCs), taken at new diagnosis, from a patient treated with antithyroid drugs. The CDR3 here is CSARGTSGLNEQYF. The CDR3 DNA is TGCAGTGCTAGAGGGACTAGCGGACTAAACGAGCAGTACTTC.